What follows are 23 T cell receptor beta chains derived from one specimen sequenced in a study of CD8+ T cells in alopecia areata. RNA was isolated and reverse transcribed to cDNA, the sequencing template. Libraries were prepared by immunoSEQ multiplex PCR; TCRdb keeps only in-frame clonotypes and omits some of them. The sample yields around 110,000 clones, without any singletons. The sample comprised lesional skin. The receptors here all came from a C3H/HeJ mouse with alopecia areata. Strain haplotype (MHC): H2-k.

This clone was counted many times. Gene names and germline match the mouse. CDR3 amino acids: CASSDVDWGVAEQFF. CDR3 bases read: TGTGCCAGCAGTGATGTGGACTGGGGGGTCGCT. The chain has TRBV13-3 and TRBJ2-1; 11 positions match TRBD2. Sequencing ends 4 residues short of the CDR3 end; the germline J gene provides the rest. The V gene's germline CDR1 is NNHDY and CDR2 SYVADS. The CDR3 loop spans 15 amino acids.

Concerning this clone itself: Gene names denote mouse genes. The read falls 4 residues short of the CDR3 end, and the missing part is taken from the germline J gene. The chain combines TRBV14 with TRBJ2-7, with 11 bases lining up with TRBD2. The CDR3 extends over 14 amino acids. Germline values: CDR1 SGHDT, CDR2 FRDEAV. This CDR3 reads CASSSTGGVYEQYF. Partial CDR3 DNA: TGTGCCAGCAGTTCGACTGGGGGGGTTTAT.

Remarks on this clone: Gene names are mouse gene names. From the germline J gene comes the end of the CDR3, since the read stops 4 residues before it. The chain joins TRBV17 to TRBJ2-1, with D perhaps matching TRBD1 (6 bases). V was clipped by 8 bases and J by 6 bases, with 11 bases between them. Per germline, CDR1 MNHDT and CDR2 YYDKIL. The length of the CDR3 is 12 residues. The CDR3 loop is CASWTASAEQFF. The sequenced part of the CDR3 DNA is TGTGCTAGCTGGACAGCAAGTGCT.

To note about this clone: The listed genes are named as in mouse. CDR3 sequence reads: CAWRDRGNSDYTF. CDR3 DNA (partial): TGTGCCTGGAGGGACAGGGGAAACTCC. The J gene is TRBJ1-2, the V gene TRBV31; 9 nucleotides agree with TRBD1. The missing CDR3 end, 4 residues past where the read stops, is filled in from the germline J gene. The V gene end was trimmed by 3 bases and the J gene end by 1 base; junction bases not matched to a gene: 0. The CDR3 is 13 amino acids. Germline V gene sequence: CDR1 GKSSPN, CDR2 SITVG.

This clone has at least ten counts. The protein listed by TCRdb differs at residue 13 from the translated DNA, so the DNA translation is shown. The germline and genes are mouse ones. The read falls 3 residues short of the CDR3 end, and the missing part is taken from the germline J gene. V usage is TRBV1 and J usage is TRBJ1-3; 8 bases map to TRBD1. The CDR3 runs to 16 residues. The trim removed 3 bases at V and 1 base at J, leaving 5 bases unmatched. Per germline, CDR1 NSQYPW and CDR2 LRSPGD (reference sequence). CDR3 region: CTCSAVYRGSGNTLYF. The CDR3 bases that were read are TGCACCTGCAGTGCCGTTTACAGGGGGTCTGGAAATACG.

This clone was counted between two and nine times. It is unclear where the CDR3 begins or ends on the DNA, so no DNA is shown, and the CDR3 is as TCRdb lists it. Germline and genes: mouse. The chain joins TRBV13-3 to TRBJ1-3; whether TRBD1, the table's D call, matches the DNA was not checked. Inclusive of both ends, the CDR3 amounts to 12 amino acids. Germline V CDR1 and CDR2: NNHDY, SYVADS. The CDR3 sequence is CASSVTGVGLYF.

Concerning this clone: The gene names given are mouse names. The read ends 4 residues before the CDR3 terminus; that terminus is restored from the germline J gene. This sequence joins TRBV13-3 and TRBJ2-2; D is unresolved. V lost 8 bases and J 2 bases, leaving 7 bases between the germline ends. There are 12 residues in the CDR3. Germline V gives CDR1 NNHDY, CDR2 SYVADS. The CDR3 bases that were read are TGTGCCAGTCAAATTAACACCGGG. It is translated as CASQINTG. The CDR3 reads in full as CASQINTGQLYF.

This clone was counted only a few times. Gene names and germline match the mouse. The DNA ends 4 residues before the CDR3 does, and the rest of the CDR3 is filled in from the germline J gene. The V gene is TRBV13-2, the J gene TRBJ2-1; 11 bases fit TRBD1. Germline CDR1 is NNHNN and CDR2 is SYGAGS (reference sequence). The CDR3 loop spans 14 amino acids. The CDR3 reads CASGGGDRGAEQFF. The CDR3 bases that were read are TGTGCCAGCGGTGGCGGGGACAGGGGGGCT.

In regard to this clone: The genes are named according to mouse. The read ends 4 residues before the CDR3 terminus; that terminus is restored from the germline J gene. The chain has TRBV13-3 and TRBJ2-4; D perhaps matches TRBD1 (6 bases). The CDR3 runs to 16 residues. V was pared by 0 bases and J by 0 bases, with 11 bases between. The germline gives CDR1 NNHDY, CDR2 SYVADS. The part of the CDR3 DNA that was read is TGTGCCAGCAGTGATGAACAGGGTAGGAGTCAAAAC. Translated, it gives CASSDEQGRSQN. The complete CDR3 sequence is CASSDEQGRSQNTLYF.

With respect to this clone: The gene names here belong to mouse. The covered CDR3 bases are TGCACCTGCAGTGCAGCAGGGTCTCTTTAT. This codes for CTCSAAGSLY. Given in full, the CDR3 is CTCSAAGSLYEQYF. The chain carries TRBV1 and TRBJ2-7; TRBD1 might be the D (5 bases). The read halts 4 residues ahead of the CDR3 end, with the missing end drawn from the germline J gene. Germline V gives CDR1 NSQYPW, CDR2 LRSPGD (reference sequence). This CDR3 has 14 amino acids.

A remark on this clone: Any gene name here is a mouse gene name. Read data end 4 residues before the CDR3 end; the end is taken from the germline J gene. The rearrangement uses TRBV13-3 and TRBJ2-3; 10 positions match TRBD1. The V gene end was trimmed by 5 bases and the J gene end by 0 bases; junction bases not matched to a gene: 3. The germline gives CDR1 NNHDY, CDR2 SYVADS. CDR3 size: 15 residues. The CDR3 protein is CASRRQGASAETLYF. The CDR3 DNA, read in part, is TGTGCCAGCAGGCGACAGGGGGCAAGTGCAGAA.

A remark on this clone: Gene labels here are mouse ones. The observed sequence ends 4 residues before the CDR3 terminus, with the missing tail filled in from the germline J gene. The V call is TRBV13-3, the J call TRBJ2-7; TRBD2 matches 7 bases. After removal of 2 bases from V and 3 bases from J, the junction contained 5 bases not matched to a gene. Germline loops: CDR1 NNHDY, CDR2 SYVADS. The CDR3 consists of 14 residues. The DNA read from the CDR3 is TGTGCCAGCAGTGAGGAGGACTGGATCTAT. Protein product: CASSEEDWIY. The entire CDR3 protein reads CASSEEDWIYEQYF.

In this sample, this clone turned up a few times. Here the gene names and germline are mouse. The read stops 4 residues short of the end of the CDR3; the missing end is completed from the germline J gene. Other nucleotide sequences in the sample specify the same CDR3. The gene calls are TRBV13-3 and TRBJ2-4; the match to TRBD1 covers 11 bases. Unmatched junction bases numbered 4, after V lost 3 bases and J lost 1 base. This CDR3 region has 16 residues. Germline CDR1 and CDR2: NNHDY and SYVADS. The CDR3 sequence is CASSGTGGAGQNTLYF. CDR3 bases read: TGTGCCAGCAGTGGGACAGGGGGCGCTGGTCAAAAC.

This clone was detected ten times or more. Gene names are mouse gene names. The CDR3 is cut off 4 residues early in the read; its end comes from the germline J gene. The chain recombines TRBV13-3 with TRBJ2-1; 9 positions agree with TRBD1. In germline, CDR1 is NNHDY, CDR2 SYVADS. The CDR3 is made up of 15 amino acids. With V trimmed by 3 bases and J by 6 bases, 7 bases remained unmatched. The CDR3 loop is CASSGHRDRVAEQFF. Partial CDR3 DNA: TGTGCCAGCAGTGGTCACCGGGACAGGGTTGCT.

This clone was seen many times. All gene names here are mouse names. The CDR3 DNA, read in part, is TGTGCCAGCAGTCCGGGACAGGGGGTTAGTGCAGAA. Translation gives CASSPGQGVSAE. The full CDR3 sequence reads CASSPGQGVSAETLYF. The chain has TRBV19 and TRBJ2-3; TRBD1 matches at 11 bases. The read gets to within 4 residues of the CDR3 end, and the germline J gene fills in the rest. Germline assignment: CDR1 FNHDT and CDR2 SITEND (reference sequence). Trimming removed 4 bases from V and 0 bases from J; junction bases left unmatched: 4. The CDR3 has 16 amino acids.

Only a few counts were recorded for this clone. Mouse germline and gene names are used. The read terminates 4 residues before the CDR3 end, so the remaining end is supplied by the germline J gene. This chain connects TRBV19 to TRBJ2-3; the match to TRBD1 covers 7 bases. CDR3 size: 16 residues. CDR1 is FNHDT and CDR2 is SITEND in the germline V gene (reference sequence). V trimming: 6 bases; J trimming: 0 bases; junction bases outside the gene matches: 10. CDR3 region: CASTSQGVPSAETLYF. The CDR3 bases that were read are TGTGCCAGCACGTCCCAGGGGGTTCCTAGTGCAGAA.

This clone was recorded a few times. The genes and germline here are from mouse. The DNA ends 4 residues before the CDR3 does, and the rest of the CDR3 is filled in from the germline J gene. This sequence joins TRBV13-1 and TRBJ2-2; 7 bases map to TRBD1. The V gene's germline CDR1 is NSHNY and CDR2 SYGAGN. The CDR3 has 16 residues. The J segment lost 4 bases and the V segment lost 0 bases, leaving 6 bases of the junction unmatched. The sequenced CDR3 bases are TGTGCCAGCAGTGATGCTCCCGCAGGGGGCACCGGG. Translating it yields CASSDAPAGGTG. In full, the CDR3 reads CASSDAPAGGTGQLYF.

Regarding this clone: Gene names and germline refer to mouse. The DNA ends 4 residues before the CDR3 does, and the rest of the CDR3 is filled in from the germline J gene. The chain has TRBV29 and TRBJ2-5; 7 bases are shared with TRBD1. Germline assignment: CDR1 MSHET and CDR2 SYDVDS. The CDR3 contains 13 residues. With 6 bases clipped from V and 0 bases from J, the junction kept 0 bases outside the gene matches. Incomplete CDR3 DNA: TGTGCTAGCAGGACAGGGAACCAAGAC. Translation gives CASRTGNQD. The CDR3 as a whole reads CASRTGNQDTQYF.

Notes on this clone: TCRdb's protein and the translated DNA diverge at residue 9; the protein reported here is the translation of the DNA. Gene names are the mouse ones. From the germline J gene comes the end of the CDR3, since the read stops 3 residues before it. The chain carries TRBV13-3 and TRBJ1-6; 7 bases are a match to TRBD1. TRBJ1-6 is an open reading frame, and its role is uncertain. After removal of 9 bases from V and 7 bases from J, the junction contained 4 bases not matched to a gene. CDR3 length: 12 residues. Germline assignment: CDR1 NNHDY and CDR2 SYVADS. The DNA read from the CDR3 is TGTGCCACTCAACAGGGGAATTCGCCC. As protein: CATQQGNSP. The full CDR3 sequence reads CATQQGNSPLYF.

With respect to this clone: Gene names denote mouse genes. Read coverage stops 4 residues before the CDR3 terminus; the germline J gene supplies the remainder. The chain is built from TRBV19 and TRBJ2-7; 13 nucleotides align to TRBD2. Germline-derived CDR1 and CDR2 are FNHDT and SITEND (reference sequence). The CDR3 is made up of 15 amino acids. CDR3 loop: CASSSGTGGVYEQYF. CDR3 DNA, as far as it was read: TGTGCCAGCAGTTCCGGGACTGGGGGGGTTTAT.

Note on this clone: Gene names follow the mouse nomenclature. The read terminates 4 residues before the CDR3 end, so the remaining end is supplied by the germline J gene. The rearrangement links TRBV13-3 to TRBJ2-1, with 11 bases matching TRBD1. The CDR3 has 15 amino acids. From germline, CDR1 is NNHDY and CDR2 SYVADS. Losses at the gene ends were 3 bases for V and 4 bases for J; bases not matched to a gene: 3. CDR3 DNA (partial): TGTGCCAGCAGTGCGGGACAGGGGGGTTATGCT. This encodes CASSAGQGGYA. The complete CDR3 protein is CASSAGQGGYAEQFF.

A note on this clone: All gene names here are mouse names. The CDR3 goes on 4 residues after the read ends, and that part is filled in from the germline J gene. This chain connects TRBV13-1 to TRBJ1-1, with no clear D. The germline V gene has CDR1 NSHNY and CDR2 SYGAGN. The CDR3 runs to 12 residues. The sequenced CDR3 bases are TGTGCCAGCAGTGAGGGCTGGGGA. Protein: CASSEGWG. The CDR3 reads in full as CASSEGWGEVFF.

This clone occurred many times. These gene names are mouse names. The read is 4 residues too short to cover the CDR3 end, so that end is filled in from the germline J gene. The chain combines TRBV13-3 with TRBJ2-2; 7 positions agree with TRBD1. The trim removed 5 bases at V and 4 bases at J, leaving 2 bases unmatched. The CDR3 covers 13 residues. Germline V gives CDR1 NNHDY, CDR2 SYVADS. CDR3 in amino acids: CASRTGLTGQLYF. The DNA read from the CDR3 is TGTGCCAGCAGGACAGGGCTCACCGGG.